The 25 T cell receptor beta chains below were found in one sample sequenced in a study of neurological immune-mediated disorders. Time point specified: technical triplicate 2. TCRdb reprocessed the 5' RACE reads via MiXCR and lists one record per CDR3 protein. The repertoire has about 59,000 distinct CDR3 sequences, around 24% of them found once; the top ten carry roughly 4.6%. Sequences were obtained from PBMCs. The receptors derive from a man aged 55 to 70 with HTLV-1-associated myelopathy (HAM/TSP).

This clonotype was recorded many times. This chain links TRBV10-3 with TRBJ2-7; D remains ambiguous. There are 16 residues in the CDR3. The ends were cut back, 7 bases at V and 6 bases at J, with 25 bases in the middle. Per germline, CDR1 ENHRY and CDR2 SYGVKD. CDR3 sequence (DNA): TGTGCCATCACTAAGACACGAGGTGGTGGAGCCGGCGAGCAGTACTTC. Amino acid sequence: CAITKTRGGGAGEQYF.

The genes are TRBV6-1 and TRBJ2-3; D may match TRBD1 or TRBD2 (5 bases each). The CDR3 is 15 residues long. Germline V gives CDR1 MNHNS, CDR2 SASEGT. V was pared by 1 base and J by 2 bases, with 10 bases between. CDR3 in amino acids: CASSEVGGFTDTQYF. The DNA for the CDR3 is TGTGCCAGCAGTGAAGTTGGGGGTTTCACAGATACGCAGTATTTT.

This clonotype was recorded at least ten times. This CDR3 is CASSLAGLPPQHF. The DNA of the CDR3 is TGTGCCAGCAGTTTGGCCGGGCTTCCGCCCCAGCATTTT. The gene calls are TRBV28 and TRBJ1-5, with no clear D. Germline V CDR1 and CDR2: MDHEN, SYDVKM. The V gene lost 3 bases and the J gene lost 9 bases, with 12 bases spanning the gap. The CDR3 is made up of 13 amino acids. Together with reference TRBV28 and TRBJ1-5, the CDR3 gives the full variable domain: DVKVTQSSRYLVKRTGEKVFLECVQDMDHENMFWYRQDPGLGLRLIYFSYDVKMKEKGDIPEGYSVSREKKERFSLILESASTNQTSMYLCASSLAGLPPQHFGDGTRLSIL.

J is TRBJ1-1 and V is TRBV4-1, with TRBD1 matching 10 bases. The length of the CDR3 is 16 residues. Germline V gene lookup returns CDR1 MGHRA and CDR2 YSYEKL. The J segment lost 4 bases and the V segment lost 3 bases, leaving 8 bases of the junction unmatched. The CDR3: CASSQAGTGVFTEAFF. The CDR3, as DNA: TGCGCCAGCAGCCAGGCCGGGACAGGGGTATTCACTGAAGCTTTCTTT.

V gene TRBV7-6 combines with J gene TRBJ2-5; D ambiguous. Germline values: CDR1 SGHVS, CDR2 FNYEAQ. The CDR3 runs to 13 residues. The ends were cut back, 0 bases at V and 7 bases at J, with 9 bases in the middle. CDR3 protein: CASSLAAGGTQYF. The CDR3 bases are TGTGCCAGCAGCTTAGCGGCAGGCGGGACCCAGTACTTC.

This rearrangement joins TRBV27 to TRBJ1-1; D is undetermined. CDR1 and CDR2 (germline): MNHEY, SMNVEV (reference sequence). The length of the CDR3 is 13 residues. Deletions cut 3 bases from V and 1 base from J, with 6 bases between. CDR3 DNA sequence: TGTGCCAGCAGTTTCATAGAGAACACTGAAGCTTTCTTT. Translating gives CASSFIENTEAFF.

This clonotype has at least ten counts. This rearrangement joins TRBV21-1 to TRBJ2-5; the table's D call of TRBD1 was not tested on the DNA. TRBV21-1 is shown as a pseudogene. This CDR3 is 13 amino acids long. CDR3 in amino acids: CASSSQGLKTQYF. The CDR3 DNA is TGTGCCAGCAGCAGTCAGGGGTTGAAGACCCAGTACTTC.

This clonotype appeared many times. This chain joins TRBV20-1 and TRBJ1-4; unclear D gene. V was pared by 0 bases and J by 8 bases, with 10 bases between. The germline CDR1 and CDR2 sequences are DFQATT and SNEGSKA (reference sequence). The CDR3 is 13 residues long. CDR3 region: CSARDGPGEKLFF. The CDR3 DNA follows: TGCAGTGCTAGAGATGGCCCGGGGGAAAAACTGTTTTTT.

This clonotype has a handful of counts. The chain joins TRBV6-1 to TRBJ2-1; D unresolved. Germline V gives CDR1 MNHNS, CDR2 SASEGT. V was clipped by 0 bases and J by 9 bases, with 12 bases between them. CDR3 length equals 14 residues. The CDR3 DNA follows: TGTGCCAGCAGTGAAGCCAGTTTGAAACTTGAGCAGTTCTTC. Translated: CASSEASLKLEQFF.

On this clonotype itself: This may come from a read error, since a much larger clone is one base off. The genes are TRBV9 and TRBJ2-1; D perhaps matches TRBD2 (6 bases). Germline CDR1 is SGDLS and CDR2 is YYNGEE. The CDR3 has 15 residues. As DNA, the CDR3 is TGTGCCAGCAGCGTAAATAGCGGCTCCTTCAATGAGCAGTTCTTC. It specifies CASSVNSGSFNEQFF.

At least ten counts were recorded for this clonotype. This chain links TRBV5-8 with TRBJ2-1; 10 nucleotides agree with TRBD2. The V and J ends lost 7 bases and 2 bases, in that order; junction bases with no gene match: 6. Germline V lookup: CDR1 SGHTS, CDR2 YDEGEE. This CDR3 is built from 15 residues. The CDR3 nucleotides are TGTGCCAGCGTCACTAGCGGGACACCCTACAATGAGCAGTTCTTC. Its protein product is CASVTSGTPYNEQFF.

The sample holds many counts of this clonotype. The J gene is TRBJ2-5, the V gene TRBV20-1, with 7 bases that match TRBD2. V dropped 2 bases and J dropped 4; count of bases not matched to a gene: 10. Looked up from germline, CDR1 is DFQATT and CDR2 is SNEGSKA (reference sequence). The CDR3 loop spans 15 amino acids. The CDR3 bases are TGCAGTGCTAGACCAACTAGGGTAGCGGGAGAGACCCAGTACTTC. Protein product: CSARPTRVAGETQYF.

This clonotype was seen at least ten times. The chain links TRBV4-2 to TRBJ2-1; 8 bases line up with TRBD2. With V trimmed by 4 bases and J by 7 bases, 9 bases remained unmatched. The CDR3 is 15 residues long. CDR1 and CDR2 (germline): LGHNA, YNFKEQ. The CDR3 bases are TGTGCCAGCAGCCTTAGCGGGGCGTTCGGGAATGAGCAGTTCTTC. This sequence encodes CASSLSGAFGNEQFF.

This chain connects TRBV5-1 to TRBJ2-7; 9 bases fit TRBD2. Trimming at V came to 4 bases and at J to 7 bases, leaving 12 bases not matched to a gene. CDR1 is SGHRS and CDR2 is YFSETQ in the germline V gene. The CDR3 is 15 residues long. CDR3 bases: TGCGCCAGCAGCGCAAATCCGGGACTAGCCGATGAGCAGTACTTC. Translating gives CASSANPGLADEQYF.

The rearrangement uses TRBV12-3 or TRBV12-4 and TRBJ2-2; D may correspond to TRBD1 or TRBD2 (5 bases each). V was shortened by 4 bases and J by 5 bases, with 8 bases between the two germline ends. The CDR3 totals 13 residues. CDR3 coding DNA: TGTGCCAGCAGTTGGGACGGAACCGGGGAGCTGTTTTTT. Encoded protein: CASSWDGTGELFF.

The genes are TRBV9 and TRBJ2-1; no reliable D call. Germline CDR1 is SGDLS and CDR2 is YYNGEE. CDR3 length equals 15 residues. Trimming took 0 bases from V and 0 from J, leaving 7 bases between them. The CDR3 loop reads CASSVEDRSYNEQFF. The CDR3 nucleotides read TGTGCCAGCAGCGTAGAGGACCGCTCCTACAATGAGCAGTTCTTC.

The table lists this clonotype with many counts. The chain carries TRBV20-1 and TRBJ2-5; 10 nucleotides match TRBD2. CDR1 and CDR2 from the germline V gene are DFQATT and SNEGSKA (reference sequence). The CDR3 consists of 17 residues. V was clipped by 0 bases and J by 5 bases; unmatched bases: 12. CDR3 region: CSARDLGLANLGETQYF. As DNA, the CDR3 is TGCAGTGCTAGAGATCTGGGACTAGCGAACCTGGGGGAGACCCAGTACTTC.

The gene calls are TRBV7-2 and TRBJ2-1; D not resolved. Germline V lookup: CDR1 SGHTA, CDR2 FQGNSA. This CDR3 comprises 18 residues. Trimming cost V 7 bases and J 1 base, with 23 bases left between them. The CDR3 here is CASTPGTVRVVSYNEQFF. The CDR3 region has the DNA TGTGCCAGCACCCCGGGTACAGTACGGGTCGTTTCCTACAATGAGCAGTTCTTC. Full variable domain (outside the CDR3, taken from reference TRBV7-2 and TRBJ2-1): GAGVSQSPSNKVTEKGKDVELRCDPISGHTALYWYRQSLGQGLEFLIYFQGNSAPDKSGLPSDRFSAERTGGSVSTLTIQRTQQEDSAVYLCASTPGTVRVVSYNEQFFGPGTRLTVL.

At least ten counts were recorded for this clonotype. The chain has TRBV27 and TRBJ2-1; 7 nucleotides match TRBD2. Germline CDR1 and CDR2: MNHEY and SMNVEV (reference sequence). This CDR3 spans 17 amino acids. Trimming cost V 5 bases and J 9 bases; bases outside gene matches: 19. The CDR3 bases are TGTGCCAGCAGTCCGCAGCGTGGGGGGTTGAGGACTAGTGAGCAGTTCTTC. Encoded protein: CASSPQRGGLRTSEQFF.

This chain uses TRBV18 with TRBJ2-3; 10 bases align to TRBD1. The V and J ends lost 3 bases and 0 bases, in that order; junction bases with no gene match: 3. Germline V gene data show CDR1 as KGHSH and CDR2 as LQKENI. The CDR3 spans 16 residues. The CDR3 is CASSPGTGDSTDTQYF. The CDR3 DNA follows: TGTGCCAGCTCACCCGGGACAGGGGACAGCACAGATACGCAGTATTTT.

The sample holds many counts of this clonotype. The rearrangement links TRBV7-3 to TRBJ1-2; TRBD1 might be the D (6 bases). Germline CDR1 is SGHTA and CDR2 is FQGTGA. V was cut by 6 bases and J by 7 bases, with 15 bases left in between. The CDR3 is 13 residues long. CDR3 nucleotide sequence: TGTGCCAGCAGTCAAACAGGGAGTGCTGGCTACACCTTC. This encodes CASSQTGSAGYTF.

This clonotype was seen ten or more times. The rearrangement uses TRBV5-1 and TRBJ2-5; TRBD2 might be the D (7 bases). Germline CDR1 is SGHRS and CDR2 is YFSETQ. The CDR3 sequence is 18 residues long. Trimming removed 3 bases from V and 5 bases from J, with 26 bases in between. CDR3 sequence reads: CASSSSPRGALGWETQYF. The CDR3 DNA sequence: TGCGCCAGCAGCTCATCCCCACGGGGGGCTCTCGGATGGGAGACCCAGTACTTC.

This clonotype was counted ten times or more. The J gene is TRBJ2-7, the V gene TRBV20-1, with TRBD1 matching 9 bases. Germline V gives CDR1 DFQATT, CDR2 SNEGSKA (reference sequence). This CDR3 has 13 amino acids. J gave up 0 bases and V 8 bases, and 5 bases lay outside the gene matches. The CDR3, as DNA: TGCAGTTCATCGACAGGGGGCTCCTACGAGCAGTACTTC. Translating gives CSSSTGGSYEQYF.

The table lists this clonotype with many counts. The gene calls are TRBV20-1 and TRBJ2-7; 11 bases are shared with TRBD2. Trimming at V came to 1 base and at J to 5 bases, leaving 7 bases not matched to a gene. Germline V CDR1 and CDR2: DFQATT, SNEGSKA (reference sequence). The CDR3 totals 15 residues. In DNA form, the CDR3 reads TGCAGTGCTAGAGCGAGTAGCGGGAGGGCTAACGAGCAGTACTTC. Translated: CSARASSGRANEQYF.

The chain is built from TRBV10-3 and TRBJ2-5, with 7 bases lining up with TRBD2. This CDR3 has 13 amino acids. Germline assignment: CDR1 ENHRY and CDR2 SYGVKD. V trimming: 6 bases; J trimming: 5 bases; junction bases outside the gene matches: 6. CDR3 region: CAIREAGQETQYF. DNA for the CDR3: TGTGCCATCAGGGAAGCGGGGCAGGAGACCCAGTACTTC.